Here is one T cell receptor beta chain with its context. The sample holds other DNA sequences that translate to the same CDR3. This entry is derived from a study of blood T cell repertoires in COVID-19. Across the whole study: COVID-19 samples from acute and convalescent phases originated in the United States, Italy and Spain. T cells, B-cell-depleted T cells, or PBMCs provided the cDNA or gDNA that served as material.

Authors' analysis steps: Reference gene primer amplification yielded estimated nucleated cell counts. Sequencing was performed with immunoSEQ multiplex PCR; in TCRdb, only in-frame clones are kept and a portion is missing. For V, J and clone size, that table is used; D and trimming come from the DNA. The sample holds about 72,000 clones; 65% to 90% are singletons and the top ten take 11%. The germline CDR1 and CDR2 sequences are MDHEN and SYDVKM. The ends were cut back, 6 bases at V and 2 bases at J, with 8 bases in the middle. This CDR3 contains 12 residues. The receptor's source is a man aged 70-80 years with active or convalescent COVID-19. This rearrangement joins TRBV28 to TRBJ2-7, with D possibly TRBD2 on 5 matching bases. The sample comprised peripheral blood. The CDR3 region is CASSLGTYEQYF. The DNA of the CDR3 is TGTGCCAGCAGCCTCGGGACCTACGAGCAGTACTTC.